The T cell receptor (beta chain) described here comes from a study of shared clonotypes between healthy human individuals. Whole-study context: Each donor contributed plates that comprised three CD4 naive, three CD4 memory, two CD8 naive and one CD8 memory.

This clone was picked up one time. Its antigen is still unknown. Overall study results and limits: Donor clonotype sharing was expected to depend on sequencing depth.

Trimming shortened V by 5 bases and J by 5 bases, and 14 bases separated the two germline ends. The CDR3 loop spans 14 amino acids. In germline, CDR1 is SEHNR, CDR2 FQNEAQ (reference sequence). Original handling: Filtering differed for immunoSEQ, which gave only junction sequences without quality scores. Sequenced by immunoSEQ multiplex PCR; TCRdb stores in-frame clones only, minus some. That table furnishes V, J and clone size, whereas the DNA furnished D and trimming. The sample shows 2 million to 2.5 million clones, more than 85% of them seen only once. Sequences were obtained from naive CD4+ T cells from PBMCs. As for subset: CD45RA+ positively selected. This TCR was sampled from a man aged 18 to 30 in good health. Some clones in this sample may be carry-over from other donors' samples. The chain couples TRBV7-9 to TRBJ2-3; D may be TRBD2 (5 bases). Here the CDR3 reads CASSQDWRGDTQYF. The CDR3 DNA reads as TGTGCCAGCAGCCAGGACTGGCGTGGAGATACGCAGTATTTT. Using reference TRBV7-9 and TRBJ2-3 for the parts outside the CDR3, the full variable domain is DTGVSQNPRHKITKRGQNVTFRCDPISEHNRLYWYRQTLGQGPEFLTYFQNEAQLEKSRLLSDRFSAERPKGSFSTLEIQRTEQGDSAMYLCASSQDWRGDTQYFGPGTRLTVL.